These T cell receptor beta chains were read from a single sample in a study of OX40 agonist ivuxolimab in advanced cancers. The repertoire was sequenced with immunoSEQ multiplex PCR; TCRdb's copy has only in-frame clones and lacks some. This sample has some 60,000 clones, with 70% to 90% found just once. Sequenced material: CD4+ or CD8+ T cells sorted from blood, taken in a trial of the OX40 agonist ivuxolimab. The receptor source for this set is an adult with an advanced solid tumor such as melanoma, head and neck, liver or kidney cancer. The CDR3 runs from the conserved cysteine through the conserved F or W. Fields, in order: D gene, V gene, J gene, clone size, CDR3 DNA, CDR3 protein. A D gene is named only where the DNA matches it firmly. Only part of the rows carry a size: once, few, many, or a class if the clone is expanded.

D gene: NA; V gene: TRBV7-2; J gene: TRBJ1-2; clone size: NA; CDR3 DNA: TGTGCCAGCAGCTTAAACTTAGGGGGAATTGGCGGCTACACCTTC; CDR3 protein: CASSLNLGGIGGYTF
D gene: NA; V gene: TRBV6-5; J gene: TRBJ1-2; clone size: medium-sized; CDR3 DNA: TGTGCCAGCAGTTACTCTGGGCAGCTAGCTAACTATGGCTACACCTTC; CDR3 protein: CASSYSGQLANYGYTF
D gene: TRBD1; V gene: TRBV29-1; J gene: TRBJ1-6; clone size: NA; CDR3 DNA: TGCAGCGTGAAAATCGGGACAGGGAATTCACCCCTCCACTTT; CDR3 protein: CSVKIGTGNSPLHF
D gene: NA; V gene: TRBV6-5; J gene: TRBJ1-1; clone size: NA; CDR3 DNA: TGTGCCAGCACCGGGGGGGTGAACACTGAAGCTTTCTTT; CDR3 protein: CASTGGVNTEAFF
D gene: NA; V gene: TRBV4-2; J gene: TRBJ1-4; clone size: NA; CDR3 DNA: TGTGCCAGCAGCCCTCTTGGGGTAGGGGTAACTAATGAAAAACTGTTTTTT; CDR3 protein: CASSPLGVGVTNEKLFF
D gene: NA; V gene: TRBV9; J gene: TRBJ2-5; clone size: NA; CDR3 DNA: TGTGCCAGCAGCGTAGGAGGAGCCCCGACCCAAGAGACCCAGTACTTC; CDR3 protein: CASSVGGAPTQETQYF
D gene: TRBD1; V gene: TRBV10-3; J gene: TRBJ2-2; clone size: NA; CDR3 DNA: TGTGCCATCAGCCCGGGACAGGATACCGGGGAGCTGTTTTTT; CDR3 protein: CAISPGQDTGELFF
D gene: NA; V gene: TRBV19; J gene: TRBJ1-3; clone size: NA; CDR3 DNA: TGTGCCAGTAGAACCTTGGGAAACACCATATATTTT; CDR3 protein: CASRTLGNTIYF
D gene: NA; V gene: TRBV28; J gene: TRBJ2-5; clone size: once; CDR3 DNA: TGTGCCAGCAGTTTAGTTGGGGGTGTAGAGACCCAGTACTTC; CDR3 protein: CASSLVGGVETQYF
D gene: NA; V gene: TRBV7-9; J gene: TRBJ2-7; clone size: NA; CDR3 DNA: TGTGCCAGCAGCTTATCTGGGGGGCCACAGCAGTACTTC; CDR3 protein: CASSLSGGPQQYF
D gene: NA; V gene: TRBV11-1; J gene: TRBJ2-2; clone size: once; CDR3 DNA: TGTGCCAGCAGCAGTGCCCTGAGCACCGGGGAGCTGTTTTTT; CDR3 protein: CASSSALSTGELFF
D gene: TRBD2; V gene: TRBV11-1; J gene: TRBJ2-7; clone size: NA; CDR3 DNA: TGTGCCAGCAGCTATTCAGGCGGGGGTAGTGAGCAGTACTTC; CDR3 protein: CASSYSGGGSEQYF
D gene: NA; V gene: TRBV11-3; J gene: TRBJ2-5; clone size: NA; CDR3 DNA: TGTGCCAGCAGCAGAGGAGGAGAGACCCAGTACTTC; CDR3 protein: CASSRGGETQYF
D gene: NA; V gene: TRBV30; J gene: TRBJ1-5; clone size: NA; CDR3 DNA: TGTGCCGGCACCACAGGGCCCGGTCAGCCCCAGCATTTT; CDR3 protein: CAGTTGPGQPQHF
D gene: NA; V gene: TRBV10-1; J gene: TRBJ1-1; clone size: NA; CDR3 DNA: TGCGCCACCCGCGGGGGGGCTGGCACTGAAGCTTTCTTT; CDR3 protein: CATRGGAGTEAFF
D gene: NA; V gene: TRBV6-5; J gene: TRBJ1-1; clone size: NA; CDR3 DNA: TGTGCCAGCATGAGCCAAATGGACACTGAAGCTTTCTTT; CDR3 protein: CASMSQMDTEAFF
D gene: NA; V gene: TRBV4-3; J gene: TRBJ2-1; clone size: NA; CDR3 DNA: TGCGCCAGCAGCCAAGTTCGGGACAATGAGCAGTTCTTC; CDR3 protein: CASSQVRDNEQFF
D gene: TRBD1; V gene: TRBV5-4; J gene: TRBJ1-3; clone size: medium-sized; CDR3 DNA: TGTGCCAGCAGCGGCGGGACAGGAGGCTCTGGAAACACCATATATTTT; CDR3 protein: CASSGGTGGSGNTIYF
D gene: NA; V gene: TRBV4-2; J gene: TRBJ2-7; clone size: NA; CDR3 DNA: TGTGCCAGCAGCCAACGGACAGACTACGAGCAGTACTTC; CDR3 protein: CASSQRTDYEQYF
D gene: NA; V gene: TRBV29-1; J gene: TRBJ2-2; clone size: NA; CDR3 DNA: TGCAGCGTTGCCCGTCTTGGTGCTCCCACGAACACCGGGGAGCTGTTTTTT; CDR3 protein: CSVARLGAPTNTGELFF
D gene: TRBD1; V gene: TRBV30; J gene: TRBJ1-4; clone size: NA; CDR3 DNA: TGTGCCTGGAGTTCTACAGGGGCCCTTGAGGAAAAACTGTTTTTT; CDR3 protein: CAWSSTGALEEKLFF
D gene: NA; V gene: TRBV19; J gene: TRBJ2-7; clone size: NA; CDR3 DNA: TGTGCCAGTAGTATCGGCAGGGGATCCTACGAGCAGTACTTC; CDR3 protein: CASSIGRGSYEQYF
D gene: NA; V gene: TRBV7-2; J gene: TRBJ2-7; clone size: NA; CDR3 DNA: TGTGCCAGCAGCCCCGAGAGACTCGACTACGAGCAGTACTTC; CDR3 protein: CASSPERLDYEQYF
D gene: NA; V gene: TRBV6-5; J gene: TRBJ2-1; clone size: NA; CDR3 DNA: TGTGCCAGCTCGAGGAATAACAATGAGCAGTTCTTC; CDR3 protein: CASSRNNNEQFF
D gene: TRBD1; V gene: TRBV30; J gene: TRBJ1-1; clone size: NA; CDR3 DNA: TGTGCCGGTCGAGAGGAGGACAGGGAAACTGAAGCTTTCTTT; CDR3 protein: CAGREEDRETEAFF
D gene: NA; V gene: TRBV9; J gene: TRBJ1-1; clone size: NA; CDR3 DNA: TGTGCCAGCAGCGTAGAGGGCAACACTGAAGCTTTCTTT; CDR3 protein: CASSVEGNTEAFF
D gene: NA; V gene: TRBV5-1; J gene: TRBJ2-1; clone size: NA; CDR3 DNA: TGCGCCAGCAGCTTGGGTCTAGAAGGAACTGAGCAGTTCTTC; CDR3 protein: CASSLGLEGTEQFF
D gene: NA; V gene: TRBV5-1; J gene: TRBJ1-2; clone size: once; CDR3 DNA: TGCGCCAGCAGCCCATACCCGGTCTCGGGCGGCTACACCTTC; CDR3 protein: CASSPYPVSGGYTF
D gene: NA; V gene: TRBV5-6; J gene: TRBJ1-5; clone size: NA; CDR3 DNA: TGTGCCAGCAGCTTGGGCGCTGGCAATCAGCCCCAGCATTTT; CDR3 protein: CASSLGAGNQPQHF
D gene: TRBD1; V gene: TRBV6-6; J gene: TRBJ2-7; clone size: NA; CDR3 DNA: TGTGCCAGCAGTCAGGGGGTCTACGAGCAGTACTTC; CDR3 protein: CASSQGVYEQYF
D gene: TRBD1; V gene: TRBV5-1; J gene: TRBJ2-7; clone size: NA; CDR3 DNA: TGCGCCAGCAGCCTGGACAGGAGATCCTACGAGCAGTACTTC; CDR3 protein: CASSLDRRSYEQYF
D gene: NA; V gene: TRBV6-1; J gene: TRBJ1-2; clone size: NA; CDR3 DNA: TGTGCCAGCGCCGAGAGGCAGGAGGCTTATGGCTACACCTTC; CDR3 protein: CASAERQEAYGYTF
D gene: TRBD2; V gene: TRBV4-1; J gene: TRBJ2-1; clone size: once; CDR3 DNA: TGCGCCAGCAGCCAAGGCAGCGGGGGGTCCTACAATGAGCAGTTCTTC; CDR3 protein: CASSQGSGGSYNEQFF
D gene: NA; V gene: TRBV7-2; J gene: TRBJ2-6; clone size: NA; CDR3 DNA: TGTGCCAGCAGCCGTACCGTAGCTGGGGCCAACGTCCTGACTTTC; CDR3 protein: CASSRTVAGANVLTF
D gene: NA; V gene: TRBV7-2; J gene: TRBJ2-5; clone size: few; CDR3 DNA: TGTGCCAGCAGCTTGGCCACCCGAAGACAAGAGACCCAGTACTTC; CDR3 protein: CASSLATRRQETQYF
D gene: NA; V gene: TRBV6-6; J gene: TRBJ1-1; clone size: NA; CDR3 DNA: TGTGCCAGCAGTTACGTTCCGGCAGGGGTCGGGACTGAAGCTTTCTTT; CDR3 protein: CASSYVPAGVGTEAFF
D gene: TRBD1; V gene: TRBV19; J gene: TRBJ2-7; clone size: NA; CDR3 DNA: TGTGCCAGTATTCGGACAGGTGACTACGAGCAGTACTTC; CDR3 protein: CASIRTGDYEQYF
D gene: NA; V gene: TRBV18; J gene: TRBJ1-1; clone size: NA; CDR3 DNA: TGTGCCAGCTCACCAGGCAGGGAGACCACTGAAGCCTTCTTT; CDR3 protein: CASSPGRETTEAFF
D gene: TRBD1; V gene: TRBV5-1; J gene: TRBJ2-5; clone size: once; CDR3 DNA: TGCGCCAGCAGCTCAGGGGACAGCCAAGAGACCCAGTACTTC; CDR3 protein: CASSSGDSQETQYF
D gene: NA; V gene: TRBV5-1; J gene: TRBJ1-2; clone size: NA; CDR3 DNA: TGCGCCAGCGCCCCCCAGGGAGACTATGGCTACACCTTC; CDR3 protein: CASAPQGDYGYTF